Shown below are 3 T cell receptor beta chains from a single sample sequenced in a study of CD8 T cells in Susac syndrome. Random hexamers were used to reverse transcribe the RNA input (roughly 0.5 to 1 ug). TCRdb reprocessed the immunoSEQ multiplex PCR reads via MiXCR and lists one record per CDR3 protein. The sample carries tens of thousands of distinct CDR3 sequences, about 93% recorded once. The material sequenced was CD4+ T cells from PBMCs. The source of these receptors is a human donor with Susac syndrome.

The chain has TRBV28 and TRBJ2-5; D is perhaps TRBD1 (6 bases). The CDR3 extends over 14 amino acids. Trimming left V 6 bases short and J 1 base short, with 12 bases between. Germline CDR1 is MDHEN and CDR2 is SYDVKM. The DNA for the CDR3 is TGTGCCAGCAGACCAGGGGCGACCCAAGAGACCCAGTACTTC. It is translated as CASRPGATQETQYF.

This chain links TRBV6-5 with TRBJ2-1; D not certain. The CDR3 sequence is 14 residues long. Trimming shortened V by 2 bases and J by 9 bases, and 14 bases separated the two germline ends. Germline V gives CDR1 MNHEY, CDR2 SVGAGI. The CDR3 nucleotides read TGTGCCAGCAGTTACCTATCATCGACTGGTGAGCAGTTCTTC. Its protein is CASSYLSSTGEQFF.

This chain joins TRBV2 and TRBJ2-1, with D perhaps matching TRBD1 or TRBD2 (6 bases each). Germline values: CDR1 SNHLY, CDR2 FYNNEI. Deletions cut 8 bases from V and 8 bases from J, with 16 bases between. The CDR3 contains 13 residues. CDR3 sequence: CASGGPPYYEQFF. The CDR3 coding sequence is TGTGCCAGCGGGGGGCCCCCTTATTATGAGCAGTTCTTC. Filled out from reference TRBV2 and TRBJ2-1, the complete variable domain reads EPEVTQTPSHQVTQMGQEVILRCVPISNHLYFYWYRQILGQKVEFLVSFYNNEISEKSEIFDDQFSVERPDGSNFTLKIRSTKLEDSAMYFCASGGPPYYEQFFGPGTRLTVL.